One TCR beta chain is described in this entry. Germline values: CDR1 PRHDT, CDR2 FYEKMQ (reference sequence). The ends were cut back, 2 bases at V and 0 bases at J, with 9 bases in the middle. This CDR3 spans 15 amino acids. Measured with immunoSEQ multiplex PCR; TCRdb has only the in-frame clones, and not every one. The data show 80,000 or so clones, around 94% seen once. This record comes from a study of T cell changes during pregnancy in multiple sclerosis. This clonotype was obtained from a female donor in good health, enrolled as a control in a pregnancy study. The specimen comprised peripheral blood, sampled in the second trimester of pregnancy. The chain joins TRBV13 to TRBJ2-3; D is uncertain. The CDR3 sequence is CASSLQQLSTDTQYF. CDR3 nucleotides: TGTGCCAGCAGCTTACAACAGCTTAGCACAGATACGCAGTATTTT.